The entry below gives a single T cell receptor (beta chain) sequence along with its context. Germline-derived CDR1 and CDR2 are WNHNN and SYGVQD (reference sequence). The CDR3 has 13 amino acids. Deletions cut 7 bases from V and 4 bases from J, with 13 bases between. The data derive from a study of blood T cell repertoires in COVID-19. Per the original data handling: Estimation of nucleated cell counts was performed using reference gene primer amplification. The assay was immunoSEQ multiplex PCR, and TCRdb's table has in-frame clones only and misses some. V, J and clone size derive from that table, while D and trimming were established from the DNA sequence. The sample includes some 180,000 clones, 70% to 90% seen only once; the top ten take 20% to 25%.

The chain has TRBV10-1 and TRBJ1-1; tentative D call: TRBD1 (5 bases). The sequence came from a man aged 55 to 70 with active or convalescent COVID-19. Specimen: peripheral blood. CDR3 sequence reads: CASKPGGSTEAFF. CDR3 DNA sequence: TGCGCCAGCAAGCCGGGGGGGAGCACTGAAGCTTTCTTT.